Listed here are 11 T cell receptor beta chains from one sample, sequenced in a study of T cells in Graves' hyperthyroidism and ophthalmopathy (dated by TCRdb to the late 2010s). Receptor amplification or capture employed multiplex PCR. Sequencing was carried out with an Illumina HiSeq 2000. The TCR beta CDR3 regions were amplified from the RNA transcripts. For the first round of RT-PCR on the TCR CDR3, the HTBI primer set was used together with the Qiagen OneStep RT-PCR kit. TCRdb ran its own pipeline on the public reads, namely fastp trimming at Q25 and MiXCR clone calling, and kept in-frame beta chains. Each entry merges the rows of one CDR3 protein and shows their most common DNA and genes. Present in this sample are some 770,000 distinct CDR3 sequences, roughly 15% of which were seen just once. The top ten clones comprise 8.4% of the sample. The sample was blood. These TCRs come from a man younger than 35 with Graves' hyperthyroidism.

This clonotype was detected many times. The chain recombines TRBV2 with TRBJ2-1; 14 bases agree with TRBD2. Germline CDR1 SNHLY, CDR2 FYNNEI. This CDR3 has 15 residues. Losses at the gene ends were 6 bases for V and 8 bases for J; bases not matched to a gene: 6. The CDR3 nucleotides read TGTGCCAGCAGGAGGGGGACTAGCGGGAGTCATGAGCAGTTCTTC. Protein product: CASRRGTSGSHEQFF. Full variable domain (remainder filled in from reference TRBV2 and TRBJ2-1): EPEVTQTPSHQVTQMGQEVILRCVPISNHLYFYWYRQILGQKVEFLVSFYNNEISEKSEIFDDQFSVERPDGSNFTLKIRSTKLEDSAMYFCASRRGTSGSHEQFFGPGTRLTVL.

This clonotype was seen only once. J is TRBJ1-2 and V is TRBV7-2, with D hard to call. V lost 5 bases and J lost 4, with 17 bases in between. Germline CDR1 reads SGHTA; CDR2 reads FQGNSA. CDR3 length: 15 residues. The CDR3 nucleotides are TGTGCCAGCAGCCGACTGAGTGGAGGCTCCTATGGCTACACCTTC. Translated, it gives CASSRLSGGSYGYTF. Drawing the rest from reference TRBV7-2 and TRBJ1-2, the complete variable domain is GAGVSQSPSNKVTEKGKDVELRCDPISGHTALYWYRQSLGQGLEFLIYFQGNSAPDKSGLPSDRFSAERTGGSVSTLTIQRTQQEDSAVYLCASSRLSGGSYGYTFGSGTRLTVV.

This clonotype was found many times. V usage is TRBV2 and J usage is TRBJ2-3, with 9 bases matching TRBD2. The CDR3 totals 16 residues. The germline V gene has CDR1 SNHLY and CDR2 FYNNEI. V was clipped by 6 bases and J by 8 bases; unmatched bases: 15. The CDR3: CASSKPLAGRIGTQYF. CDR3 in DNA: TGTGCCAGCAGCAAGCCCCTAGCGGGGAGAATAGGTACGCAGTATTTT.

CDR3 region: CASILAGGVKTQYF. DNA for the CDR3: TGTGCCAGCATTCTAGCGGGAGGAGTAAAGACCCAGTACTTC. This chain joins TRBV6-2 or TRBV6-3 and TRBJ2-5; 11 positions agree with TRBD2. CDR1 and CDR2 (germline): MNHEY, SVGEGT. This CDR3 is 14 amino acids long. The V and J ends lost 7 bases and 6 bases, in that order; junction bases with no gene match: 7.

This chain uses TRBV29-1 with TRBJ2-5, with D tentatively TRBD2 (6 bases). The CDR3 sequence is 13 residues long. Trimming cost V 4 bases and J 2 bases, with 11 bases left between them. From germline, CDR1 is SQVTM and CDR2 ANQGSEA. Written as DNA, the CDR3 is TGCAGCGTTGTCTGGAGGGGTCAAGAGACCCAGTACTTC. Translation: CSVVWRGQETQYF.

The rearrangement joins TRBV20-1 to TRBJ1-2, with D unresolved. In germline, CDR1 is DFQATT, CDR2 SNEGSKA (reference sequence). V was pared by 5 bases and J by 7 bases, with 20 bases between. The CDR3 loop spans 14 amino acids. DNA for the CDR3: TGCAGTGCTCGATATAAGACATACTCCTTTGGCTACACCTTC. It encodes CSARYKTYSFGYTF.

This clonotype appeared many times. The rearrangement uses TRBV2 and TRBJ1-1; D ambiguous. This CDR3 spans 13 amino acids. Between the trimmed V and J ends, which lost 3 bases and 4 bases, there was a span of 9 bases. CDR1 SNHLY and CDR2 FYNNEI come from the germline V gene. The CDR3 nucleotides are TGTGCCAGCAGTGAGACGCATGCCACTGAAGCTTTCTTT. Protein: CASSETHATEAFF.

This clonotype has a handful of counts. This sequence joins TRBV29-1 and TRBJ1-2; D call uncertain. Trimming took 3 bases from V and 0 from J, leaving 8 bases between them. In germline, CDR1 is SQVTM, CDR2 ANQGSEA. CDR3 length: 13 residues. The CDR3 region has the DNA TGCAGCGTTGAGGGTCGGACTAACTATGGCTACACCTTC. It is translated as CSVEGRTNYGYTF.

This clonotype occurred many times. The V gene is TRBV30, the J gene TRBJ2-5; D is perhaps TRBD2 (5 bases). From germline, CDR1 is GTSNPN and CDR2 SVGIG (reference sequence). This CDR3 is 17 amino acids long. The V end lost 5 bases, the J end lost 1 base, and 23 bases lay between the germline ends. The CDR3 is CAWVGGSQVKVQETQYF. Here the CDR3 DNA reads TGTGCCTGGGTAGGAGGAAGTCAAGTGAAGGTCCAAGAGACCCAGTACTTC.

This chain uses TRBV29-1 with TRBJ2-1; 8 bases agree with TRBD1. This CDR3 contains 15 residues. CDR1 and CDR2 from the germline V gene are SQVTM and ANQGSEA. V lost 1 base to trimming and J lost 2 bases; unmatched junction nucleotides: 4. The CDR3 nucleotides are TGCAGCGTTGAAGGTGTGACAGGGGCCTACAATGAGCAGTTCTTC. This gives the protein CSVEGVTGAYNEQFF.

The rearrangement joins TRBV6-1 to TRBJ1-1; TRBD1 aligns across 8 bases. Germline V gene data show CDR1 as MNHNS and CDR2 as SASEGT. The CDR3 extends over 14 amino acids. Trimming removed 5 bases from V and 7 bases from J; junction bases left unmatched: 9. CDR3 DNA sequence: TGTGCCAGCAGTCGGACAGGGACCTCTTTTGAAGCTTTCTTT. Protein sequence: CASSRTGTSFEAFF.